A single sample gave rise to the 18 T cell receptor beta chains below, sequenced in a study of cytomegalovirus exposure and HLA in healthy donors. Vbeta (60) and Jbeta (13) primers were used in the PCR. TCRdb's copy holds only in-frame clones and misses some; the assay was immunoSEQ multiplex PCR. The table lists some 210,000 clones, 87% of them singletons. The specimen was PBMCs. The receptors here all came from a man aged 25-45 years in good health and CMV-seronegative.

There are a few counts of this clone. The genes are TRBV27 and TRBJ2-5; TRBD2 matches 8 bases. Judging by the DNA end, TRBJ2-7 fits better; the J call may be wrong. Germline V CDR1 and CDR2: MNHEY, SMNVEV (reference sequence). The CDR3 is made up of 13 amino acids. The CDR3 here is CASSRGGGYEQYF. DNA of the CDR3: TGTGCCAGCAGTCGGGGGGGAGGGTACGAGCAGTACTTC.

The chain combines TRBV7-8 with TRBJ1-1; 7 bases are a match to TRBD1. The CDR3 length is 14 residues. CDR1 SGHVS and CDR2 FQNEAQ come from the germline V gene. V lost 7 bases to trimming and J lost 3 bases; unmatched junction nucleotides: 8. CDR3 protein: CASNNRGEYTEAFF. Here the CDR3 DNA reads TGTGCCAGCAACAACAGGGGAGAGTACACTGAAGCTTTCTTT.

V and J are TRBV6-1 and TRBJ1-1, with 8 bases lining up with TRBD1. Germline loops: CDR1 MNHNS, CDR2 SASEGT. Losses at the gene ends were 10 bases for V and 3 bases for J; bases not matched to a gene: 7. This CDR3 region has 13 residues. CDR3 residues: CATRLTGDTEAFF. The CDR3, as DNA: TGTGCCACCAGACTGACAGGGGACACTGAAGCTTTCTTT.

This chain links TRBV6-5 with TRBJ2-7; D is perhaps TRBD2 (6 bases). The length of the CDR3 is 13 residues. Germline CDR1 is MNHEY and CDR2 is SVGAGI. V was clipped by 5 bases and J by 2 bases, with 10 bases between them. The CDR3 loop is CASSRGVAYEQYF. The CDR3 nucleotides are TGTGCCAGCAGTCGCGGGGTAGCCTACGAGCAGTACTTC.

This chain links TRBV7-9 with TRBJ1-2; 7 bases are a match to TRBD1. The CDR3 covers 16 residues. Germline assignment: CDR1 SEHNR and CDR2 FQNEAQ (reference sequence). V gave up 5 bases and J gave up 4 bases; unmatched junction bases: 13. Written as DNA, the CDR3 is TGTGCCAGCAGCCTACCCGACAGGGCCCTTATCTATGGCTACACCTTC. Amino acid sequence: CASSLPDRALIYGYTF.

This clone has only a few counts. V gene TRBV6-5 combines with J gene TRBJ1-1; D is possibly TRBD1 (6 bases). V lost 5 bases and J lost 9, with 13 bases in between. The CDR3 totals 12 residues. The germline V gene has CDR1 MNHEY and CDR2 SVGAGI. CDR3 region: CASSRTVGQAFF. CDR3 nucleotides: TGTGCCAGCAGTCGGACAGTCGGCCAAGCTTTCTTT.

The chain employs TRBV15 and TRBJ2-7, with TRBD2 identical over 9 bases. The CDR3 contains 15 residues. In germline, CDR1 is LNHNV, CDR2 YYDKDF (reference sequence). With V trimmed by 4 bases and J by 2 bases, 6 bases remained unmatched. The CDR3: CATSTRLAAPYEQYF. The DNA for the CDR3 is TGTGCCACCAGCACCCGACTAGCGGCCCCCTACGAGCAGTACTTC.

The rearrangement links TRBV28 to TRBJ2-7; 8 bases match TRBD2. CDR3 length equals 16 residues. Germline V gene data show CDR1 as MDHEN and CDR2 as SYDVKM. Trimming cost V 2 bases and J 6 bases; bases outside gene matches: 12. In DNA, the CDR3 is TGTGCCAGCAGTTTAAGCAGTGGGGCCGCGGGAGGCGAGCAGTACTTC. Its protein product is CASSLSSGAAGGEQYF.

This chain links TRBV10-3 with TRBJ1-2, with TRBD1 as a possible D gene (5 bases). CDR1 and CDR2 (germline): ENHRY, SYGVKD. Trimming removed 3 bases from V and 0 bases from J, with 17 bases in between. The CDR3 runs to 17 residues. The CDR3 here is CAISEGVGRLANYGYTF. The CDR3 bases are TGTGCCATCAGTGAAGGGGTAGGACGGCTAGCTAACTATGGCTACACCTTC.

The V gene is TRBV27, the J gene TRBJ2-1, with D possibly being TRBD2 (6 bases). The germline V gene encodes CDR1 MNHEY and CDR2 SMNVEV (reference sequence). The CDR3 has 12 amino acids. V lost 7 bases to trimming and J lost 10 bases, with 14 bases between them. The CDR3 reads CASITWRGEQFF. In DNA, the CDR3 is TGTGCCAGCATAACCTGGCGGGGAGAGCAGTTCTTC.

The chain uses TRBV7-9 and TRBJ2-1; D unclear. CDR1 SEHNR and CDR2 FQNEAQ come from the germline V gene (reference sequence). V shed 5 bases and J shed 4 bases, with 6 bases lying between them. The length of the CDR3 is 12 residues. CDR3 residues: CASSPRYNEQFF. The CDR3, as DNA: TGTGCCAGCAGCCCTCGTTACAATGAGCAGTTCTTC.

The V gene is TRBV6-5, the J gene TRBJ2-7; 8 nucleotides align to TRBD2. Germline V gene data show CDR1 as MNHEY and CDR2 as SVGAGI. This CDR3 comprises 14 residues. With 4 bases clipped from V and 3 bases from J, the junction kept 5 bases outside the gene matches. The CDR3: CASSFQSGGYEQYF. DNA for the CDR3: TGTGCCAGCAGTTTCCAAAGCGGGGGCTACGAGCAGTACTTC.

This chain connects TRBV19 to TRBJ2-1; D uncertain. The CDR3 has 17 residues. V was pared by 3 bases and J by 1 base, with 16 bases between. CDR1 LNHDA and CDR2 SQIVND come from the germline V gene (reference sequence). The CDR3 coding sequence is TGTGCCAGTAGTATTGACATCGCAACTCTGTCCTACAATGAGCAGTTCTTC. Its protein product is CASSIDIATLSYNEQFF.

This clone has just a few counts. The genes are TRBV5-4 and TRBJ2-5; 11 nucleotides line up with TRBD1. V shed 4 bases and J 3 bases; nucleotides not matched to a gene: 2. CDR3 length: 14 amino acids. From germline, CDR1 is SGHNT and CDR2 YYREEE (reference sequence). The DNA of the CDR3 is TGTGCCAGCAGCCCGGGACAGGGGGAAGAGACCCAGTACTTC. It codes for CASSPGQGEETQYF.

As DNA, the CDR3 is TGCGCCAGCAGTTCGGGTAGGTCCTACGAGCAGTACTTC. Amino acid sequence: CASSSGRSYEQYF. The V and J genes are TRBV5-1 and TRBJ2-7, with no clear D. Germline CDR1 SGHRS, CDR2 YFSETQ. The V end lost 5 bases, the J end lost 1 base, and 10 bases lay between the germline ends. This CDR3 is 13 amino acids long.

The chain uses TRBV15 and TRBJ2-2; D gene unclear. The CDR3 is 14 amino acids. Trimming stripped 5 bases from V and 2 bases from J, with 9 bases between. The germline V gene encodes CDR1 LNHNV and CDR2 YYDKDF (reference sequence). As DNA, the CDR3 is TGTGCCACCAGCGGCCACAAAAACACCGGGGAGCTGTTTTTT. Amino acid sequence: CATSGHKNTGELFF.

The J gene is TRBJ1-5, the V gene TRBV4-3; D gene uncertain. This CDR3 contains 13 residues. Trimming stripped 3 bases from V and 6 bases from J, with 9 bases between. Germline lookup yields CDR1 LGHNA and CDR2 YSLEER. CDR3 nucleotides: TGCGCCAGCAGCCAGTCCCTTCTTCAGCCCCAGCATTTT. Protein: CASSQSLLQPQHF.

The chain is built from TRBV29-1 and TRBJ2-1; the match to TRBD2 covers 7 bases. The CDR3 runs 16 residues. Trimming took 6 bases from V and 1 from J; bases not matched to a gene: 12. Per germline, CDR1 SQVTM and CDR2 ANQGSEA. In DNA, the CDR3 is TGCAGCGTCCTCCTCGGGGGGAGTGTATCCTACAATGAGCAGTTCTTC. Amino acid sequence: CSVLLGGSVSYNEQFF.